What follows describes a single TCR beta chain. Its specificity is not known. Germline V CDR1 and CDR2: KGHSH, LQKENI. V trimming: 1 base; J trimming: 0 bases; junction bases outside the gene matches: 10. The CDR3 covers 18 residues. The sample originates from a study of cytomegalovirus exposure and HLA in healthy donors. Overall study context: It was reported in a later analysis that the roughly 120 validation repertoires used the same platform as the approximately 650 first-cohort repertoires. The study's findings and limits: Reported results showed that the classifier diagnosed cytomegalovirus status with high specificity and sensitivity.

A roughly 120-subject validation cohort, separate from the approximately 690-subject first cohort, supplied the donors. Sequencing was performed with immunoSEQ multiplex PCR; in TCRdb, only in-frame clones are kept and a portion is missing. The table lists more than 250,000 clones, just over 85% of them singletons, with under 0.85% in the top ten. Sequenced input: PBMCs. The receptor was isolated from a young woman in good health and CMV-seronegative. The chain uses TRBV18 and TRBJ2-5; TRBD2 matches 8 bases. The CDR3 region has the DNA TGTGCCAGCTCACCACGGGGTAGCGGGACCACGTACCAAGAGACCCAGTACTTC. Its translation: CASSPRGSGTTYQETQYF.